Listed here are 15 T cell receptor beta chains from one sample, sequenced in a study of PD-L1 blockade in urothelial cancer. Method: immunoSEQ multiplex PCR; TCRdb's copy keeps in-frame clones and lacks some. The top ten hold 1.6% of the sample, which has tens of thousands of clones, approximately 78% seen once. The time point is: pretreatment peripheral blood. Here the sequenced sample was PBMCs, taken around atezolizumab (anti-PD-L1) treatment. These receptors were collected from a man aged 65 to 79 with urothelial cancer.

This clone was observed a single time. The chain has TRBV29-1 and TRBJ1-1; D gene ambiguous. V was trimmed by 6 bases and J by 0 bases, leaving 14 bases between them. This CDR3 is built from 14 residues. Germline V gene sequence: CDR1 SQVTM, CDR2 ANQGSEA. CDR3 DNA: TGCAGCGTGGCCCCCGGCGGCATGAACACTGAAGCTTTCTTT. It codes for CSVAPGGMNTEAFF.

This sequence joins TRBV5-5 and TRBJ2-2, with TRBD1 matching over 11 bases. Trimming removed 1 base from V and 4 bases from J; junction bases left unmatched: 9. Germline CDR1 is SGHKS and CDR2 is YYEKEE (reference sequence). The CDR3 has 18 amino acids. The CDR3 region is CASSLRSGQGVFTGELFF. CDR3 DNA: TGTGCCAGCAGCTTGAGATCGGGACAGGGGGTTTTCACCGGGGAGCTGTTTTTT.

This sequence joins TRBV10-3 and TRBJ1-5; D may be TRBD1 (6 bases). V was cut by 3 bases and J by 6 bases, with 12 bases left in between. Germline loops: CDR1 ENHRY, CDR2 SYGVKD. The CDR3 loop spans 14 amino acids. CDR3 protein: CAISDQGRGQPQHF. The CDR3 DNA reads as TGTGCCATCAGTGATCAGGGGAGGGGTCAGCCCCAGCATTTT.

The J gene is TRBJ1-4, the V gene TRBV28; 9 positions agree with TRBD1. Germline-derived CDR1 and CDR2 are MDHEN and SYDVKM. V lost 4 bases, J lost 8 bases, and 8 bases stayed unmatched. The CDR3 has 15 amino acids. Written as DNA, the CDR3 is TGTGCCAGCAGTTCCCCGACAGGGGGGAGGGAAAAACTGTTTTTT. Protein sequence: CASSSPTGGREKLFF.

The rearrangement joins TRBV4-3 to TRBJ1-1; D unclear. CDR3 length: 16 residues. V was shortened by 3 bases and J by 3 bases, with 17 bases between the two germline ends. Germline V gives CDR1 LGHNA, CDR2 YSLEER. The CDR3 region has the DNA TGCGCCAGCAGCCACCTTGGAGGTTCGCTTCACACTGAAGCTTTCTTT. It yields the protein CASSHLGGSLHTEAFF.

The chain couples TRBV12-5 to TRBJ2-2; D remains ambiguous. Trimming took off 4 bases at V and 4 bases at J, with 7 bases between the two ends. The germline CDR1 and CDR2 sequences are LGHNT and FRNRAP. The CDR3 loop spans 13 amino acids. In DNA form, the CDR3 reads TGTGCTAGTGGTTCGAGTGGCACCGGGGAGCTGTTTTTT. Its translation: CASGSSGTGELFF.

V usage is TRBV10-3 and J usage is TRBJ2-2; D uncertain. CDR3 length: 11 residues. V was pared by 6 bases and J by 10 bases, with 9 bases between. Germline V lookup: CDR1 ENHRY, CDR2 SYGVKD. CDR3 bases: TGTGCCATCAGATGGCAGAAGGAGCTGTTTTTT. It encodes CAIRWQKELFF.

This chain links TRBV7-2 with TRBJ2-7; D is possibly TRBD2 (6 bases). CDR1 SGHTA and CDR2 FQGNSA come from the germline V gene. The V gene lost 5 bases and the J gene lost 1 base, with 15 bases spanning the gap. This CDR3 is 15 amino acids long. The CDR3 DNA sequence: TGTGCCAGCAGCCCGGGACTCGGACCTTCCTACGAGCAGTACTTC. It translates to CASSPGLGPSYEQYF.

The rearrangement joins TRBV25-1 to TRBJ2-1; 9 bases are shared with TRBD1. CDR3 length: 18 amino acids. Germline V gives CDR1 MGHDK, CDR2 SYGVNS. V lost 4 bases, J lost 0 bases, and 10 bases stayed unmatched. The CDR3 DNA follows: TGTGCCAGCAGTGGACTTGTGGGGACAGGGAGCTCCTACAATGAGCAGTTCTTC. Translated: CASSGLVGTGSSYNEQFF.

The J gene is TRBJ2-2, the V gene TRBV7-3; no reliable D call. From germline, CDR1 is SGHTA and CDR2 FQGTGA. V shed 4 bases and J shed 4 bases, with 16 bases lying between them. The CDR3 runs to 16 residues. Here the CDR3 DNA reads TGTGCCAGCAGCTCCCGAGTAGCCGACGGCACCGGGGAGCTGTTTTTT. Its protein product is CASSSRVADGTGELFF.

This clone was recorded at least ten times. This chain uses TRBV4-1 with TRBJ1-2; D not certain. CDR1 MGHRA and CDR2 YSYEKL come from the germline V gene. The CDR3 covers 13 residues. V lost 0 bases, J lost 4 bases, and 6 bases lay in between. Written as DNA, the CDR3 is TGCGCCAGCAGCCAAGATAGGAGCTATGGCTACACCTTC. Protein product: CASSQDRSYGYTF.

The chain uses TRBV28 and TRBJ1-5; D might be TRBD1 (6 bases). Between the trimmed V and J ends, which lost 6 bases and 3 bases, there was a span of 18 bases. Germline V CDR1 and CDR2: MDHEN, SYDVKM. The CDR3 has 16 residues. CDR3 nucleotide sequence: TGTGCCAGCAGCCTCAAGGGGGGGTTAGACAATCAGCCCCAGCATTTT. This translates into CASSLKGGLDNQPQHF.

The CDR3: CASSLSGNEQFF. For the CDR3, the DNA is TGTGCCAGCAGCTTAAGCGGCAATGAGCAGTTCTTC. V and J are TRBV7-9 and TRBJ2-1; the D gene is possibly TRBD2 (5 bases). Trimming left V 2 bases short and J 6 bases short, with 5 bases between. The CDR3 runs to 12 residues. Germline CDR1 is SEHNR and CDR2 is FQNEAQ (reference sequence).

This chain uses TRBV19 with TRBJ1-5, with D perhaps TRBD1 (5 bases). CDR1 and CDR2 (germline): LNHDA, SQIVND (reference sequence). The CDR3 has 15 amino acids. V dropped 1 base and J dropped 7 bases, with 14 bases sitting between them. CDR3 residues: CASSIAPGEGQPQHF. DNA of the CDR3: TGTGCCAGTAGTATAGCGCCGGGGGAGGGGCAGCCCCAGCATTTT. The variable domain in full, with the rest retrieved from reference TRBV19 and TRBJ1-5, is DGGITQSPKYLFRKEGQNVTLSCEQNLNHDAMYWYRQDPGQGLRLIYYSQIVNDFQKGDIAEGYSVSREKKESFPLTVTSAQKNPTAFYLCASSIAPGEGQPQHFGDGTRLSIL.

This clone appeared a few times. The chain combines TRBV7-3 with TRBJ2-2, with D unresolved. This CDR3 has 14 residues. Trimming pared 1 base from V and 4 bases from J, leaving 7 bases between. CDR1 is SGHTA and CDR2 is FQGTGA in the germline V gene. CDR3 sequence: CASSLSSGTGELFF. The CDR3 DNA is TGTGCCAGCAGCTTAAGTAGTGGCACCGGGGAGCTGTTTTTT.